The rows below give T cell receptor beta chains drawn from one sample of a study of HIV-infected patients and healthy controls. One entry per CDR3 protein, called by TCRdb with MiXCR from the 5' RACE reads. The repertoire has approximately 9,500 distinct CDR3 sequences, around 4.9% of them found once; the top ten carry just over 14%. The sequencing used blood, collected before antiretroviral therapy. The receptors derive from an adult with HIV infection. The CDR3 runs from the conserved cysteine through the conserved F or W. The order of the fields is clone size, V gene, D gene, J gene, CDR3 protein, CDR3 DNA. The D gene is left open where the match is weak. Clone size, where shown, is once, few, many, or a class for clones that have expanded.

>many|TRBV9|.|TRBJ2-1
CASTPGSMVNEQFF
TGTGCCAGCACCCCAGGTTCAATGGTCAATGAGCAGTTCTTC
>medium-sized|TRBV5-1|TRBD2|TRBJ2-5
CASRTSVQETQYF
TGCGCCAGCCGTACTAGCGTACAAGAGACCCAGTACTTC
>many|TRBV20-1|.|TRBJ2-3
CSAETRASTDTQYF
TGCAGTGCTGAGACTCGCGCCTCGACAGATACGCAGTATTTT
>many|TRBV4-2|.|TRBJ1-5
CASSGQLNQPQHF
TGTGCCAGCTCTGGGCAGCTAAATCAGCCCCAGCATTTT
>.|TRBV20-1|.|TRBJ2-1
CSARGSMGSYNEQFF
TGCAGTGCCAGAGGGAGTATGGGCTCCTACAATGAGCAGTTCTTC
>many|TRBV20-1|.|TRBJ1-1
CSAAFSTVNTEAFF
TGCAGTGCTGCCTTCTCGACTGTCAACACTGAAGCTTTCTTT
>many|TRBV11-2|.|TRBJ2-5
CASSLIEGPETQYF
TGTGCCAGCAGCCTCATTGAGGGGCCAGAGACCCAGTACTTC
>many|TRBV7-9|.|TRBJ1-6
CASSGTDKYNSPLHF
TGTGCCAGCAGCGGGACCGACAAGTATAATTCACCCCTCCACTTT
>many|TRBV28|.|TRBJ2-2
CASSFRREGTGELFF
TGTGCCAGCAGTTTCCGGAGGGAAGGCACCGGGGAGCTGTTTTTT
>many|TRBV27|TRBD1|TRBJ2-7
CASSPGQLTYEQYF
TGTGCCAGCAGTCCGGGACAGTTAACCTACGAGCAGTACTTC
>many|TRBV5-1|TRBD2|TRBJ2-1
CASSLDPSGTSGRWGEQFF
TGCGCCAGCAGTCTGGACCCCTCCGGGACTAGCGGGAGATGGGGAGAGCAGTTCTTC
>many|TRBV30|.|TRBJ1-1
CAWKGVTEAFF
TGTGCCTGGAAGGGGGTCACTGAAGCTTTCTTT
>medium-sized|TRBV9|.|TRBJ1-1
CASSVAASTEAFF
TGTGCCAGCAGCGTAGCTGCTTCCACTGAAGCTTTCTTT
>many|TRBV6-1|.|TRBJ1-1
CASSEAVRTSEAFF
TGTGCCAGCAGTGAAGCGGTTCGTACATCTGAAGCTTTCTTT
>few|TRBV29-1|TRBD2|TRBJ2-2
CSVGTSNTGELFF
TGCAGCGTTGGGACTAGCAACACCGGGGAGCTGTTTTTT
>.|TRBV29-1|.|TRBJ1-2
CSVEGDRAYNYGYTF
TGCAGCGTTGAAGGGGACCGGGCCTATAACTATGGCTACACCTTC
>.|TRBV7-6|TRBD2|TRBJ2-1
CASSLAGVNNEQFF
TGTGCCAGCAGCTTGGCGGGAGTCAACAATGAGCAGTTCTTC
>many|TRBV19|.|TRBJ2-1
CASKAAGEQFF
TGTGCCAGTAAGGCGGCGGGTGAGCAGTTCTTC
>many|TRBV10-2|.|TRBJ1-2
CASNGGNYGYTF
TGCGCCAGCAATGGTGGGAACTATGGCTACACCTTC
>many|TRBV24-1|TRBD2|TRBJ2-1
CATSDGGDNEQFF
TGTGCCACCAGTGATGGGGGGGATAATGAGCAGTTCTTC
>many|TRBV29-1|TRBD1|TRBJ1-1
CSVPTGTGTPF
TGCAGCGTTCCCACCGGGACAGGGACTCCCTTT
>medium-sized|TRBV20-1|.|TRBJ2-3
CSARDRKGSADTQYF
TGCAGTGCTAGAGATCGGAAGGGGTCCGCAGATACGCAGTATTTT
>medium-sized|TRBV6-5|.|TRBJ2-7
CASSYSGPPEAYEQYF
TGTGCCAGCAGTTACTCGGGACCCCCGGAGGCCTACGAGCAGTACTTC
>many|TRBV7-9|.|TRBJ2-3
CASSFGRSTDTQYF
TGTGCCAGCAGCTTTGGACGGAGCACAGATACGCAGTATTTT
>many|TRBV3-1|.|TRBJ1-1
CASSQEGGGTEAFF
TGTGCCAGCAGCCAAGAGGGCGGGGGCACTGAAGCTTTCTTT
>many|TRBV20-1|TRBD2|TRBJ2-7
CSAFSGASYEQYF
TGCAGTGCGTTTAGCGGGGCGTCCTACGAGCAGTACTTC
>many|TRBV7-8|.|TRBJ2-7
CASSFIVEPYEQYF
TGTGCCAGCAGCTTTATTGTCGAACCCTACGAGCAGTACTTC
>many|TRBV24-1|TRBD2|TRBJ2-3
CATRGGEAPDTQYF
TGTGCCACCAGGGGAGGGGAGGCCCCAGATACGCAGTATTTT
>medium-sized|TRBV21-1|.|TRBJ2-1
CASSKTSNEQFF
TGTGCCAGCAGCAAAACCTCGAATGAGCAGTTCTTC
>many|TRBV5-5|.|TRBJ1-4
CASSLRVGPNEKLFF
TGTGCCAGCAGCTTGCGGGTTGGGCCAAATGAAAAACTGTTTTTT
>few|TRBV7-9|.|TRBJ2-1
CASSLALFAYNEQFF
TGTGCCAGCAGCTTAGCGTTGTTTGCCTACAATGAGCAGTTCTTC
>medium-sized|TRBV13|TRBD2|TRBJ2-7
CASSSREVMVHEQYF
TGTGCCAGCAGCTCCCGGGAGGTGATGGTCCACGAGCAGTACTTC
>many|TRBV20-1|.|TRBJ2-1
CSASDLSSYNEQFF
TGCAGTGCTTCGGACTTGAGCTCCTACAATGAGCAGTTCTTC
>many|TRBV12-3/TRBV12-4|.|TRBJ2-2
CASSFGGRNTGELFF
TGTGCCAGCAGTTTTGGCGGGCGGAACACCGGGGAGCTGTTTTTT
>many|TRBV5-1|.|TRBJ2-2
CASSLLPGREAGELFF
TGCGCCAGCAGCTTGTTGCCTGGCAGGGAAGCCGGGGAGCTGTTTTTT
>many|TRBV28|TRBD1|TRBJ2-7
CASSLFVGQGNYEQYF
TGTGCCAGCAGTTTATTTGTGGGACAGGGGAACTACGAGCAGTACTTC
>many|TRBV12-3/TRBV12-4|.|TRBJ2-7
CASSTGTSYEQYF
TGTGCCAGCAGCACCGGGACTTCTTACGAGCAGTACTTC
>many|TRBV7-2|.|TRBJ2-1
CASSLDWNEQFF
TGTGCCAGCAGCCTGGACTGGAATGAGCAGTTCTTC
>many|TRBV7-9|.|TRBJ2-1
CASSVGIPLYNEQFF
TGTGCCAGCAGCGTCGGGATTCCCCTCTACAATGAGCAGTTCTTC
>medium-sized|TRBV13|.|TRBJ1-5
CASSPRGRNQPQHF
TGTGCCAGCAGCCCCCGTGGTCGCAATCAGCCCCAGCATTTT
>many|TRBV6-5|TRBD2|TRBJ2-1
CASSYWAGGLSYNEQFF
TGTGCCAGCAGTTACTGGGCGGGAGGGCTTTCCTACAATGAGCAGTTCTTC
>many|TRBV29-1|.|TRBJ2-2
CSVEEGLLPGELFF
TGCAGCGTTGAAGAGGGACTGCTACCCGGGGAGCTGTTTTTT
>many|TRBV6-5|.|TRBJ2-7
CASRKLYEQYF
TGTGCCAGCAGAAAACTTTACGAGCAGTACTTC
>.|TRBV23-1|.|TRBJ1-5
CASSQPGMPLRPQHF
TGCGCCAGCAGTCAACCCGGGATGCCACTCCGGCCCCAGCATTTT
>many|TRBV24-1|.|TRBJ2-3
CATSGGQDNTDTQYF
TGTGCCACCAGTGGAGGTCAGGACAACACAGATACGCAGTATTTT
>.|TRBV19|.|TRBJ2-1
CASNQGYNEQFF
TGTGCCAGTAATCAGGGTTACAATGAGCAGTTCTTC
>few|TRBV2|.|TRBJ1-3
CASSESGRPVGFFGNTIYF
TGTGCCAGCAGTGAATCGGGGCGCCCCGTAGGATTCTTCGGAAACACCATATATTTT
>many|TRBV19|.|TRBJ2-3
CASSLTDTQYF
TGTGCCAGTAGCCTCACAGATACGCAGTATTTT
>many|TRBV20-1|TRBD2|TRBJ2-5
CSGQRGGPGETQYF
TGCAGTGGTCAGCGGGGGGGGCCGGGAGAGACCCAGTACTTC
>many|TRBV6-6|TRBD2|TRBJ2-3
CASTSGGALDTQYF
TGTGCCAGCACGTCCGGGGGGGCCCTAGATACGCAGTATTTT
>many|TRBV5-6|.|TRBJ1-5
CASSFGGNQPQHF
TGTGCCAGCAGCTTCGGAGGCAATCAGCCCCAGCATTTT
>many|TRBV30|TRBD1|TRBJ2-2
CAWTPDRGFGELFF
TGTGCCTGGACTCCGGACAGGGGATTCGGGGAGCTGTTTTTT
>many|TRBV2|.|TRBJ2-7
CASSTGYHEQYF
TGTGCCAGCAGTACAGGGTACCACGAGCAGTACTTC
>many|TRBV5-6|.|TRBJ2-7
CASSPGWGSYKQYF
TGTGCCAGCAGCCCCGGGTGGGGCAGCTACAAGCAGTACTTC